Listed here are 29 T cell receptor beta chains from one sample, sequenced in a study of T cells in Graves' hyperthyroidism and ophthalmopathy. Amplified TCR beta CDR3 regions came from RNA transcripts. HTBI primers were used for first-round RT-PCR of the TCR CDR3. TCRdb ran MiXCR on the multiplex PCR reads and lists one entry per CDR3 protein. Among nearly 600,000 distinct CDR3 sequences listed, approximately 13% were seen once. The sample comprised blood. The receptors originated from a woman between 25 and 40 years old with Graves' hyperthyroidism that later progressed to Graves' ophthalmopathy.

This clonotype came up many times. The chain uses TRBV9 and TRBJ1-1, with a possible D match to TRBD1 (6 bases). Trimming removed 4 bases from V and 0 bases from J, with 22 bases in between. Looked up from germline, CDR1 is SGDLS and CDR2 is YYNGEE. This CDR3 has 18 residues. This CDR3 reads CASSPSDSLGTLNTEAFF. The CDR3 DNA reads TGTGCCAGCAGCCCCAGTGACTCCTTGGGGACATTGAACACTGAAGCTTTCTTT.

This clonotype was recorded at least ten times. The chain has TRBV5-1 and TRBJ1-1; no firm D call. V lost 6 bases, J lost 0 bases, and 9 bases lay in between. Looked up from germline, CDR1 is SGHRS and CDR2 is YFSETQ. This CDR3 is 13 amino acids long. CDR3 sequence: CASKGLMNTEAFF. For the CDR3, the DNA is TGCGCCAGCAAAGGGCTCATGAACACTGAAGCTTTCTTT.

Many counts were recorded for this clonotype. The V gene is TRBV5-6, the J gene TRBJ1-1; D gene ambiguous. Germline lookup yields CDR1 SGHDT and CDR2 YYEEEE. Between the trimmed V and J ends, which lost 0 bases and 6 bases, there was a span of 12 bases. There are 14 residues in the CDR3. CDR3 sequence: CASSLGWGMAEAFF. The CDR3 DNA reads as TGTGCCAGCAGCTTGGGTTGGGGAATGGCTGAAGCTTTCTTT.

This clonotype was counted many times. The chain carries TRBV11-2 and TRBJ2-7; 9 bases line up with TRBD1. CDR1 is SGHAT and CDR2 is FQNNGV in the germline V gene. The J segment lost 2 bases and the V segment lost 3 bases, leaving 2 bases of the junction unmatched. CDR3 size: 14 residues. The CDR3 spells CASSLDRGTYEQYF. For the CDR3, the DNA is TGTGCCAGCAGCTTGGACAGGGGAACCTACGAGCAGTACTTC.

The chain joins TRBV30 to TRBJ2-7, with TRBD1 identical over 7 bases. With V trimmed by 2 bases and J by 0 bases, 1 base remained unmatched. The CDR3 covers 13 residues. The germline gives CDR1 GTSNPN, CDR2 SVGIG (reference sequence). CDR3: CAWSRDSSYEQYF. CDR3 in DNA: TGTGCCTGGAGTCGGGACAGCTCCTACGAGCAGTACTTC.

This clonotype was seen a few times. The rearrangement links TRBV25-1 to TRBJ1-3, with D unresolved. The ends were cut back, 5 bases at V and 7 bases at J, with 6 bases in the middle. The CDR3 covers 11 residues. The V gene's germline CDR1 is MGHDK and CDR2 SYGVNS. The CDR3 spells CASSSVNTIYF. Written as DNA, the CDR3 is TGTGCCAGCAGTTCGGTCAACACCATATATTTT.

In this sample, this clonotype turned up many times. A read error may produce the germline difference seen at one junction end. The gene calls are TRBV7-7 and TRBJ2-5, with D unresolved. Germline V gives CDR1 SSHAT, CDR2 FNYEAQ (reference sequence). The length of the CDR3 is 15 residues. The CDR3 here is CASSLGLPGWETQYF. CDR3 nucleotide sequence: TGTGCTAGCAGCTTAGGGCTTCCGGGCTGGGAGACCCAGTACTTC.

This clonotype was recorded many times. The chain employs TRBV30 and TRBJ1-4; D is unresolved. Germline CDR1 is GTSNPN and CDR2 is SVGIG (reference sequence). The CDR3 has 14 amino acids. V was pared by 1 base and J by 8 bases, with 14 bases between. The CDR3 bases are TGTGCCTGGAGTGAATCCGTGATCGGGGAAAAACTGTTTTTT. Protein product: CAWSESVIGEKLFF.

This clonotype was recorded at least ten times. The V and J genes are TRBV7-9 and TRBJ1-2; no clear D gene. The germline V gene encodes CDR1 SEHNR and CDR2 FQNEAQ (reference sequence). Trimming removed 8 bases from V and 9 bases from J, with 10 bases in between. This CDR3 comprises 10 residues. Written as DNA, the CDR3 is TGTGCCAGCTCCGGACCGCGCTACACCTTC. Protein: CASSGPRYTF.

This clonotype appeared a few times. The chain combines TRBV28 with TRBJ2-7; D may be TRBD1 (6 bases). Germline CDR1 and CDR2: MDHEN and SYDVKM. The CDR3 has 14 amino acids. Trimming pared 6 bases from V and 2 bases from J, leaving 14 bases between. The CDR3 loop reads CASRPQGKPYEQYF. Written as DNA, the CDR3 is TGTGCCAGCAGGCCCCAGGGGAAGCCCTACGAGCAGTACTTC.

As concerns this clonotype: A much larger clone differs from this one at a single base, so this may be a read error. The V gene is TRBV5-1, the J gene TRBJ2-6; D assignment may be TRBD1 or TRBD2 (7 bases each). Germline V gives CDR1 SGHRS, CDR2 YFSETQ. The CDR3 contains 16 residues. V was cut by 4 bases and J by 6 bases, with 17 bases left in between. CDR3 region: CASSRSGGAVANVLTF. Written as DNA, the CDR3 is TGCGCCAGCAGCCGGTCAGGGGGGGCTGTGGCCAACGTCCTGACTTTC.

The chain employs TRBV19 and TRBJ2-7, with D possibly TRBD1 on 6 matching bases. In germline, CDR1 is LNHDA, CDR2 SQIVND (reference sequence). Trimming removed 6 bases at V and 3 bases at J, with 15 bases between. This CDR3 has 14 amino acids. The CDR3 sequence is CASRPDRSNYEQYF. CDR3 coding DNA: TGTGCCAGTAGACCGGACAGATCCAACTACGAGCAGTACTTC.

This clonotype was found many times. The chain carries TRBV20-1 and TRBJ2-1, with 15 positions matching TRBD2. Trimming at V came to 3 bases and at J to 5 bases, leaving 14 bases not matched to a gene. In germline, CDR1 is DFQATT, CDR2 SNEGSKA (reference sequence). The CDR3 runs 19 residues. CDR3 region: CSARQSGTSGRLRHNEQFF. In nucleotides, the CDR3 is TGCAGTGCTAGGCAATCCGGGACTAGCGGGAGGTTGAGGCACAATGAGCAGTTCTTC.

This clonotype was picked up a small number of times. This rearrangement joins TRBV9 to TRBJ2-5; 13 bases align to TRBD2. The CDR3 consists of 16 residues. With 3 bases clipped from V and 7 bases from J, the junction kept 9 bases outside the gene matches. Germline CDR1 reads SGDLS; CDR2 reads YYNGEE. CDR3 loop: CASSGRTSGSFVTQYF. Written as DNA, the CDR3 is TGTGCCAGCAGCGGGAGGACTAGCGGGAGTTTCGTGACCCAGTACTTC.

This clonotype was observed at least ten times. This CDR3 is CASSPPGTGGFGNTIYF. CDR3 DNA sequence: TGTGCCAGCTCACCCCCCGGTACAGGGGGCTTTGGAAACACCATATATTTT. The V call is TRBV18, the J call TRBJ1-3, with 9 bases that match TRBD1. Losses at the gene ends were 3 bases for V and 3 bases for J; bases not matched to a gene: 9. CDR3 length: 17 residues. Per germline, CDR1 KGHSH and CDR2 LQKENI.

The genes are TRBV20-1 and TRBJ2-3; TRBD2 is a possible D gene (6 bases). V shed 0 bases and J shed 2 bases, with 12 bases lying between them. The CDR3 covers 15 residues. Germline CDR1 is DFQATT and CDR2 is SNEGSKA (reference sequence). The CDR3, as DNA: TGCAGTGCTAGAGATCTGGGGGGAGACACAGATACGCAGTATTTT. The encoded protein is CSARDLGGDTDTQYF.

The chain carries TRBV5-1 and TRBJ2-5, with 11 bases identical to TRBD2. J gave up 4 bases and V 0 bases, and 5 bases lay outside the gene matches. Per the germline V gene, CDR1 is SGHRS and CDR2 is YFSETQ. The CDR3 contains 16 residues. CDR3 in DNA: TGCGCCAGCAGCTTGGGACTAGCGGGAACGAGAGAGACCCAGTACTTC. Encoded protein: CASSLGLAGTRETQYF.

CDR3 in amino acids: CASSQPEPGEGAFF. The DNA of the CDR3 is TGTGCCAGCAGCCAACCTGAGCCCGGGGAAGGAGCTTTCTTT. The chain joins TRBV7-9 to TRBJ1-1; no clear D. Per germline, CDR1 SEHNR and CDR2 FQNEAQ (reference sequence). This CDR3 has 14 residues. Trimming took 5 bases from V and 10 from J, leaving 20 bases between them.

This clonotype was detected many times. The rearrangement links TRBV20-1 to TRBJ2-1; 7 positions match TRBD2. The V gene's germline CDR1 is DFQATT and CDR2 SNEGSKA (reference sequence). This CDR3 contains 15 residues. The V and J ends lost 1 base and 1 base, in that order; junction bases with no gene match: 4. CDR3 bases: TGCAGTGCTAGAGTTTTAGCGGGTTCCTACAATGAGCAGTTCTTC. It yields the protein CSARVLAGSYNEQFF.

The table lists this clonotype with many counts. The V call is TRBV20-1, the J call TRBJ2-3; possibly TRBD1 or TRBD2 for D (5 bases each). CDR1 is DFQATT and CDR2 is SNEGSKA in the germline V gene (reference sequence). This CDR3 region has 15 residues. The germline V and J ends were trimmed by 3 bases and 4 bases, with 17 bases remaining between them. The CDR3 here is CSASVRGAVPDTQYF. For the CDR3, the DNA is TGCAGTGCTAGCGTCCGGGGCGCGGTACCAGATACGCAGTATTTT.

The table lists this clonotype with many counts. The V and J genes are TRBV7-2 and TRBJ2-1; 9 bases line up with TRBD2. There are 17 residues in the CDR3. The V gene's germline CDR1 is SGHTA and CDR2 FQGNSA. The junction had 12 bases not matched to a gene; V was cut back by 5 bases and J by 4 bases. In DNA form, the CDR3 reads TGTGCCAGCAGCCACTTAGCCTCTAGCGGGGCTTACAATGAGCAGTTCTTC. It encodes CASSHLASSGAYNEQFF.

V is TRBV20-1 and J is TRBJ2-2; possibly TRBD2 for D (5 bases). The length of the CDR3 is 16 residues. Per germline, CDR1 DFQATT and CDR2 SNEGSKA (reference sequence). Trimming took off 0 bases at V and 1 base at J, with 12 bases between the two ends. CDR3 sequence reads: CSARDTLALNTGELFF. DNA of the CDR3: TGCAGTGCTAGAGATACGCTAGCATTGAACACCGGGGAGCTGTTTTTT.

This clonotype was recorded at least ten times. J is TRBJ1-6 and V is TRBV5-6, with D unclear. Germline lookup yields CDR1 SGHDT and CDR2 YYEEEE. V was pared by 0 bases and J by 9 bases, with 7 bases between. This CDR3 has 13 residues. For the CDR3, the DNA is TGTGCCAGCAGCTTGGAGGGTACTTCACCCCTCCACTTT. As protein: CASSLEGTSPLHF. Drawing the rest from reference TRBV5-6 and TRBJ1-6, the complete variable domain is DAGVTQSPTHLIKTRGQQVTLRCSPKSGHDTVSWYQQALGQGPQFIFQYYEEEERQRGNFPDRFSGHQFPNYSSELNVNALLLGDSALYLCASSLEGTSPLHFGNGTRLTVT.

The table lists this clonotype with a few counts. Possible read error: a much larger clone is one base away. The CDR3 DNA reads TGCGCCAGCAGCTTGTCTCCCAGGGATGATCCACCCCTCCACTTT. Protein: CASSLSPRDDPPLHF. V is TRBV5-1 and J is TRBJ1-6, with D perhaps TRBD1 (5 bases). V shed 1 base and J shed 11 bases, with 16 bases lying between them. CDR1 and CDR2 (germline): SGHRS, YFSETQ. The CDR3 consists of 15 residues.

The rearrangement joins TRBV3-1 to TRBJ1-5; D possibly corresponds to TRBD1 (5 bases). The CDR3 consists of 17 residues. V gave up 3 bases and J gave up 2 bases, with 17 bases separating them. Germline V gene lookup returns CDR1 LGHDT and CDR2 YNNKEL (reference sequence). CDR3 sequence reads: CASSQDPGTWGNQPQHF. The CDR3 coding sequence is TGTGCCAGCAGCCAGGACCCCGGGACCTGGGGCAATCAGCCCCAGCATTTT.

This clonotype has at least ten counts. The V gene is TRBV11-2, the J gene TRBJ2-7, with TRBD1 matching over 9 bases. The CDR3 sequence is 14 residues long. Germline CDR1 is SGHAT and CDR2 is FQNNGV. The trim removed 10 bases at V and 5 bases at J, leaving 12 bases unmatched. The CDR3 DNA is TGTGCCACAGGCCCCGGGACAGGGATTGACGAGCAGTACTTC. Amino acid sequence: CATGPGTGIDEQYF.

This clonotype appeared a few times. V usage is TRBV7-9 and J usage is TRBJ2-1; D might be TRBD2 (6 bases). The CDR3 length is 14 residues. V lost 6 bases and J lost 2, with 11 bases in between. Looked up from germline, CDR1 is SEHNR and CDR2 is FQNEAQ (reference sequence). CDR3 loop: CASRRGGPYNEQFF. CDR3 coding DNA: TGTGCCAGCAGGCGGGGAGGTCCCTACAATGAGCAGTTCTTC.

The rearrangement joins TRBV6-1 to TRBJ2-2, with 13 bases lining up with TRBD2. V lost 8 bases and J lost 4; bases outside the gene matches: 13. The length of the CDR3 is 18 residues. Germline V gene lookup returns CDR1 MNHNS and CDR2 SASEGT. CDR3 region: CASRTVGLAGVGTGELFF. The CDR3 nucleotides read TGTGCCAGCCGCACCGTTGGACTAGCGGGAGTGGGCACCGGGGAGCTGTTTTTT.

Only a few counts were recorded for this clonotype. J is TRBJ1-1 and V is TRBV19; weak D call: TRBD1 (6 bases). Looked up from germline, CDR1 is LNHDA and CDR2 is SQIVND (reference sequence). The CDR3 runs to 16 residues. Trimming shortened V by 3 bases and J by 3 bases, and 17 bases separated the two germline ends. CDR3 sequence (DNA): TGTGCCAGTAGTATCCAGGGGCAGGAGAGGGACACTGAAGCTTTCTTT. Its protein is CASSIQGQERDTEAFF.